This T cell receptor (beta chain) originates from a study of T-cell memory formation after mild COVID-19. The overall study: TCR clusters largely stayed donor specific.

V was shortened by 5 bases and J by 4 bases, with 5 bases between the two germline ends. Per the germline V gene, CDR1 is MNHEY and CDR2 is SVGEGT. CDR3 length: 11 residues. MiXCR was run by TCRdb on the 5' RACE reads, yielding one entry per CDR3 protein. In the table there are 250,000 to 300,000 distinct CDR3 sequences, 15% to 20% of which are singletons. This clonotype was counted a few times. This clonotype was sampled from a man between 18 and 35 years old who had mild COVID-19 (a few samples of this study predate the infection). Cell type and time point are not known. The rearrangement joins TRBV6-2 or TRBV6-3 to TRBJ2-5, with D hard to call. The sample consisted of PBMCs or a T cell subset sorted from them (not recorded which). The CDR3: CASSKRETQYF. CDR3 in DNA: TGTGCCAGCAGTAAACGAGAGACCCAGTACTTC.